This T cell receptor beta chain was sequenced for a study of cytomegalovirus exposure and HLA in healthy donors. Both 60 Vbeta primers and 13 Jbeta primers went into the PCR. The method was immunoSEQ multiplex PCR; TCRdb's version includes in-frame clones alone and lacks a portion of them. The table lists under 200,000 clones, 65% to 70% of them singletons, with around 4.3% in the top ten. In the case of this clone: The antigen is undetermined.

Study-level findings and limits: Roughly uniform sequencing depth across donors was assumed, possibly incorrectly. Apart from CMV serostatus, no immune exposure information was available. A later analysis associated 15,000 or so TCR beta sequences with HLA alleles at a 0.05 false discovery rate.

Material for sequencing was PBMCs. This sequence originates from a woman under 30 in good health and CMV-seropositive.

The CDR3 coding sequence is TGTGCCAGCAGCCAAGGTTGGCGGGGGGCCCAAGAGACCCAGTACTTC. This encodes CASSQGWRGAQETQYF. This rearrangement joins TRBV4-2 to TRBJ2-5; 8 bases match TRBD2. This CDR3 spans 16 amino acids. V trimming: 1 base; J trimming: 1 base; junction bases outside the gene matches: 5. Germline assignment: CDR1 LGHNA and CDR2 YNFKEQ.